This T cell receptor beta chain was retrieved from a study of CD8 T cells in ankylosing spondylitis. Each TCR beta library was made by quantitative 5'-RACE that incorporated molecular barcodes. TCRdb ran MiXCR on the 5' RACE reads and lists one entry per CDR3 protein. The data show 36,000 or so distinct CDR3 sequences, about an eighth seen once. The table lists this clonotype with many counts. Its specificity is unknown. Study-wide results and limits: Past studies reported some motif variants in reactive arthritis synovial fluid and blood. Ankylosing spondylitis blood seemed to carry a telltale TCR beta motif made of about 8 highly homologous variants.

Material: synovial fluid, either unsorted or a sorted T cell fraction (not recorded which). This TCR was sampled from a male donor with ankylosing spondylitis.

CDR3 DNA sequence: TGTGCCACCAGTGAGGGCAGGACTTATGGCTACACCTTC. It encodes CATSEGRTYGYTF. V gene TRBV24-1 combines with J gene TRBJ1-2; D gene ambiguous. CDR3 length: 13 residues. Trimming took off 4 bases at V and 5 bases at J, with 10 bases between the two ends. In germline, CDR1 is KGHDR, CDR2 SFDVKD.